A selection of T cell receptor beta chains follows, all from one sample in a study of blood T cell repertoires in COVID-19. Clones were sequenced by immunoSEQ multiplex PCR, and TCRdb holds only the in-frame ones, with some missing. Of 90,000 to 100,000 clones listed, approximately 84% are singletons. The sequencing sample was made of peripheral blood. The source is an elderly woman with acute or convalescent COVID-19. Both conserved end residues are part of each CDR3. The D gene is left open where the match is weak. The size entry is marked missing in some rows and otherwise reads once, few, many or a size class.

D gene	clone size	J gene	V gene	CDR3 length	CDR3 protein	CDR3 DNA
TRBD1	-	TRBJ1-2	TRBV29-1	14	CSVAGQGGDGGYTF	TGCAGCGTAGCCGGACAGGGGGGCGATGGTGGCTACACCTTC
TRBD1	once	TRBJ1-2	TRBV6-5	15	CASSRDRPTNYGYTF	TGTGCCAGCAGTCGGGACAGGCCTACCAACTATGGCTACACCTTC
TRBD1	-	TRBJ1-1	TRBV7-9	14	CASSRGQGLTEAFF	TGTGCCAGCAGCCGAGGACAGGGGTTGACTGAAGCTTTCTTT
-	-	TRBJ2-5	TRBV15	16	CATSRYPRGFGETQYF	TGTGCCACCAGCAGATACCCCCGCGGATTCGGTGAGACCCAGTACTTC
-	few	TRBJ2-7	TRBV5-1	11	CASSLGQEQYF	TGCGCCAGCAGCTTGGGGCAGGAGCAGTACTTC
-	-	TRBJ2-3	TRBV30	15	CAWSGTRGGTDTQYF	TGTGCCTGGAGCGGTACTAGAGGCGGCACAGATACGCAGTATTTT
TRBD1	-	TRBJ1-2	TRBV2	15	CASSGRQGPIGGYTF	TGTGCCAGCAGTGGCAGACAGGGACCGATAGGTGGCTACACCTTC
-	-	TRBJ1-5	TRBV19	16	CTRVNSGIPSSQPQHF	TGTACCAGAGTCAACAGCGGGATCCCCTCATCCCAGCCCCAGCATTTT
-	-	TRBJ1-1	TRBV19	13	CATSDRQNTEAFF	TGTGCCACCTCCGACAGACAGAACACTGAAGCTTTCTTT
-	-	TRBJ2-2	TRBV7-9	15	CASSLGSSDTGELFF	TGTGCCAGCAGCTTGGGCAGTTCGGACACCGGGGAGCTGTTTTTT
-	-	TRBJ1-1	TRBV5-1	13	CASSITANTEAFF	TGCGCCAGCAGCATAACAGCGAACACTGAAGCTTTCTTT
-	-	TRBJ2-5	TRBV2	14	CASKSGTGGETQYF	TGTGCCAGCAAGAGCGGGACAGGCGGTGAGACCCAGTACTTC
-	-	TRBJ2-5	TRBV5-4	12	CASHGIQETQYF	TGTGCCAGCCACGGGATCCAAGAGACCCAGTACTTC
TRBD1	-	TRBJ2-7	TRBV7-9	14	CASSLTGESYEQYF	TGTGCCAGCAGCTTAACAGGGGAAAGCTACGAGCAGTACTTC
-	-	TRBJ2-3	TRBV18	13	CASSPPIQDTQYF	TGTGCCAGCTCACCTCCAATCCAAGATACGCAGTATTTT
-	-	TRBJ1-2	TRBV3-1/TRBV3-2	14	CASSPSGGAVGHTF	TGTGCCAGCAGCCCCAGCGGGGGGGCGGTCGGCCACACCTTC
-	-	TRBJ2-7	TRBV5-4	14	CASSLEVKSYEQYF	TGTGCCAGCAGCTTAGAGGTCAAATCTTACGAGCAGTACTTC
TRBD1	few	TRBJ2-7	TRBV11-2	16	CASSLAGQGRAYEQYF	TGTGCCAGCAGCTTAGCCGGACAGGGGAGGGCCTACGAGCAGTACTTC
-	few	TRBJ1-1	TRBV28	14	CASSLTTASTEAFF	TGTGCCAGCAGTTTAACGACAGCCAGCACTGAAGCTTTCTTT
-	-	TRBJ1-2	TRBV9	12	CASSRGANGYTF	TGTGCCAGCAGTCGGGGGGCCAATGGCTACACCTTC
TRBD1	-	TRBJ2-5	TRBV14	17	CASSQALDRGRVGTQYF	TGTGCCAGCAGCCAAGCTTTGGACAGGGGGCGAGTAGGGACCCAGTACTTC
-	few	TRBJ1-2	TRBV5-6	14	CASSFGGRELGYTF	TGTGCCAGCAGCTTCGGGGGGCGCGAGTTGGGCTACACCTTC
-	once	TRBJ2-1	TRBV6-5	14	CATIGVGSYNEQFF	TGTGCCACCATCGGGGTTGGGTCCTACAATGAGCAGTTCTTC
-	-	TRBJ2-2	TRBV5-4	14	CASSLDSNTGELFF	TGTGCCAGCAGCCTGGACAGTAACACCGGGGAGCTGTTTTTT
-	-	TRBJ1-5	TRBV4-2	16	CASSQDWARENQPQHF	TGTGCCAGCAGCCAAGATTGGGCCAGGGAAAATCAGCCCCAGCATTTT
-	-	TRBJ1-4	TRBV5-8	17	CASSSRRMIATNEKLFF	TGTGCCAGCAGCTCCCGGAGGATGATCGCAACTAATGAAAAACTGTTTTTT
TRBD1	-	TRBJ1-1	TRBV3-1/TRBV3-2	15	CASSQDTGGWTEAFF	TGTGCCAGCAGCCAAGATACAGGGGGCTGGACTGAAGCTTTCTTT
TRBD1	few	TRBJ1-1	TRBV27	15	CASSWTRGLDTEAFF	TGTGCCAGCAGCTGGACCAGGGGGCTGGACACTGAAGCTTTCTTT
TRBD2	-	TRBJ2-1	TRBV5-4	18	CASSLGGGVLTSYNEQFF	TGTGCCAGCAGCTTGGGCGGGGGGGTCCTAACATCCTACAATGAGCAGTTCTTC
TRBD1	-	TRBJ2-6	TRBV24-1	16	CATSEAGGSGANVLTF	TGTGCCACCAGTGAAGCAGGGGGCTCTGGGGCCAACGTCCTGACTTTC
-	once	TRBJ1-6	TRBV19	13	CASSNLVGSPLHF	TGTGCCAGTAGTAACTTAGTTGGTTCACCCCTCCACTTT
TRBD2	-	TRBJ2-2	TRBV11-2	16	CASSPPLRGGGGELFF	TGTGCCAGCAGCCCCCCCTTACGGGGGGGCGGCGGGGAGCTGTTTTTT
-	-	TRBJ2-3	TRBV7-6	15	CASSLLRQSTDTQYF	TGTGCCAGCAGCTTATTAAGACAGAGCACAGATACGCAGTATTTT
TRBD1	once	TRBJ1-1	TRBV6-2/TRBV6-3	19	CASSLNPGGSGFMNTEAFF	TGTGCCAGCAGTTTGAATCCAGGGGGCTCTGGGTTTATGAACACTGAAGCTTTCTTT
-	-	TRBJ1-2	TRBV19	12	CASSSDRGGYTF	TGTGCCAGTAGTTCGGACAGAGGAGGCTACACCTTC
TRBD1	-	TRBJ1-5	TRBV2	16	CASSERGTGINQPQHF	TGTGCCAGCAGTGAACGGGGGACAGGTATCAATCAGCCCCAGCATTTT
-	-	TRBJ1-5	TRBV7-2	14	CASSLHRVAQPQHF	TGTGCCAGCAGCTTACACAGGGTTGCTCAGCCCCAGCATTTT